The following is a T cell receptor beta chain sequence with its context. The antigen remains undetermined. V lost 6 bases, J lost 0 bases, and 4 bases stayed unmatched. Germline CDR1 and CDR2: SNHLY and FYNNEI. This CDR3 is 14 amino acids long. These data belong to a study of PD-L1 blockade in urothelial cancer. Across the whole study: The median T cell count in blood samples was 110,000 to 150,000. Study-wide points: Having blood TCR clonality under the median before treatment predicted better survival.

Regarding time point: peripheral blood 6 weeks after treatment start. Patients' urothelial carcinoma was locally advanced or metastatic. This table comes from immunoSEQ multiplex PCR, and its TCRdb copy is limited to in-frame clones, with some not included. Of roughly 120,000 clones listed, more than 85% were seen once; the top ten hold more than 1.5%. Here the sequenced sample was PBMCs, taken around atezolizumab (anti-PD-L1) treatment. The rearrangement links TRBV2 to TRBJ1-2, with TRBD1 identical over 7 bases. The clonotype originates from a man in his sixties with urothelial cancer. The DNA of the CDR3 is TGTGCCAGCAGCGCGGACAGGCCTAACTATGGCTACACCTTC. Residues: CASSADRPNYGYTF.